This record concerns one T cell receptor (beta chain) sequence. No antigen is known for it. Each cDNA molecule carried a unique molecular identifier. TCRdb processed the 5' RACE reads anew with MiXCR; each CDR3 protein has one entry. The table has about 86,000 distinct CDR3 sequences, roughly an eighth seen once; the top ten hold over 6.5%. CDR3 length: 15 residues. Germline V gene lookup returns CDR1 SQVTM and CDR2 ANQGSEA. J lost 5 bases, V lost 0 bases, and 7 bases had no gene match. The data are from a study of early T cells in non-severe SARS-CoV-2 infection. The wider study: Unpaired chains resulted from sequencing bulk RNA of unsorted whole blood.

Study outcomes and limitations: VDJdb matches were skewed toward anti-spike CD8 T cell responses.

The sequencing input was whole blood. This clonotype was obtained from an adult who was a healthcare worker with PCR-confirmed SARS-CoV-2 infection or an uninfected control (not recorded which). The chain couples TRBV29-1 to TRBJ2-7; 10 bases match TRBD1. In nucleotides, the CDR3 is TGCAGCGTTGAAGATCGGGACAGGGGCCTGAACGAGCAGTACTTC. Protein: CSVEDRDRGLNEQYF.